Following are 24 T cell receptor beta chains from one sample sequenced in a study of blood T cells in healthy people across ages. Through a sample-barcoded 5' primer and a J-beta primer mix, a second PCR was run for roughly 6 to 11 cycles. TCRdb itself ran the 5' RACE reads through MiXCR, one entry per CDR3 protein. The table includes fewer than 700,000 distinct CDR3 sequences, 40% to 45% detected once. The sequenced material came from blood. Receptor source: an elderly man in good health.

V usage is TRBV7-9 and J usage is TRBJ2-7, with 10 nucleotides matching TRBD1. V was pared by 5 bases and J by 4 bases, with 5 bases of the junction left unmatched. The CDR3 has 14 residues. The germline CDR1 and CDR2 sequences are SEHNR and FQNEAQ (reference sequence). The CDR3 DNA follows: TGTGCCAGCAGCGCGACAGGGGGCGGTTACGAGCAGTACTTC. Protein product: CASSATGGGYEQYF.

The chain combines TRBV19 with TRBJ2-7; 10 nucleotides align to TRBD1. Germline V CDR1 and CDR2: LNHDA, SQIVND (reference sequence). The CDR3 has 15 residues. V was clipped by 3 bases and J by 3 bases; unmatched bases: 5. CDR3 sequence (DNA): TGTGCCAGTAGTATCGTCGGACAGGGGGTCTACGAGCAGTACTTC. Translating it yields CASSIVGQGVYEQYF.

CDR3 DNA sequence: TGCAGTGCTAGTTCACAGGGGGCGAGCGATGAGCAGTTCTTC. It codes for CSASSQGASDEQFF. The chain combines TRBV20-1 with TRBJ2-1; 9 bases align to TRBD1. Germline V gives CDR1 DFQATT, CDR2 SNEGSKA (reference sequence). This CDR3 has 14 residues. The ends lost 3 bases at V and 8 bases at J; junction bases unmatched: 8.

The gene calls are TRBV20-1 and TRBJ2-5, with 7 bases lining up with TRBD2. V shed 6 bases and J 3 bases; nucleotides not matched to a gene: 13. CDR1 is DFQATT and CDR2 is SNEGSKA in the germline V gene (reference sequence). The CDR3 totals 15 residues. CDR3 nucleotide sequence: TGCAGTGCCCGTAACCTGGGGCTAGCGGAAGAGACCCAGTACTTC. Its translation: CSARNLGLAEETQYF.

As to this clonotype: A clone one base away is much larger, so this may be a read error. The V and J genes are TRBV4-2 and TRBJ2-4; TRBD1 agrees at 8 bases. CDR3 size: 19 residues. Germline V gene data show CDR1 as LGHNA and CDR2 as YNFKEQ. J was trimmed by 0 bases and V by 0 bases; bases with no gene match: 10. The CDR3 sequence: CASSQDTTGAALAKNIQYF. The CDR3 coding sequence is TGTGCCAGCAGCCAAGACACGACAGGGGCCGCCTTAGCCAAAAACATTCAGTACTTC.

This chain links TRBV3-1 with TRBJ2-3; TRBD2 aligns across 10 bases. The CDR3 is 16 amino acids. Germline V gene lookup returns CDR1 LGHDT and CDR2 YNNKEL (reference sequence). The junction had 8 bases not matched to a gene; V was cut back by 4 bases and J by 4 bases. Written as DNA, the CDR3 is TGTGCCAGCAGCCGCCTCAAAGCGGGGGGGCCAGATACGCAGTATTTT. Protein: CASSRLKAGGPDTQYF.

This clonotype has more than one count but fewer than ten. V and J are TRBV28 and TRBJ2-3, with D perhaps matching TRBD1 or TRBD2 (5 bases each). Between the trimmed V and J ends, which lost 2 bases and 4 bases, there was a span of 13 bases. Germline V CDR1 and CDR2: MDHEN, SYDVKM. The CDR3 consists of 15 residues. In DNA form, the CDR3 reads TGTGCCAGCAGTTTACCGCGGTTGGGGGCAGATACGCAGTATTTT. Amino acids: CASSLPRLGADTQYF.

This chain uses TRBV11-2 with TRBJ2-6, with D perhaps TRBD1 or TRBD2 (5 bases each). The CDR3 covers 19 residues. Germline-derived CDR1 and CDR2 are SGHAT and FQNNGV. V lost 4 bases to trimming and J lost 0 bases, with 19 bases between them. This CDR3 is CASSSIGTIPTSGANVLTF. The CDR3 DNA reads as TGTGCCAGCAGCTCGATCGGGACCATTCCCACCTCTGGGGCCAACGTCCTGACTTTC.

On this clonotype itself: This clone may be a read error of a much larger clone one base away. V usage is TRBV28 and J usage is TRBJ2-1, with 7 nucleotides matching TRBD2. CDR1 is MDHEN, CDR2 SYDVKM, per germline. The trim removed 10 bases at V and 14 bases at J, leaving 14 bases unmatched. CDR3 size: 12 residues. Here the CDR3 DNA reads TGTGCCACCGCCCGACTCGGGGGGACGGAGTTCTTC. Its protein is CATARLGGTEFF.

In its sample, this clonotype was seen many times. This chain uses TRBV6-1 with TRBJ2-7, with no clear D. This CDR3 comprises 12 residues. The germline V and J ends were trimmed by 0 bases and 7 bases, with 7 bases remaining between them. Germline V CDR1 and CDR2: MNHNS, SASEGT. The CDR3 DNA follows: TGTGCCAGCAGTGAAGCTCTGGGGGAGCAGTACTTC. Encoded protein: CASSEALGEQYF.

This clonotype appeared a few times. The chain combines TRBV5-1 with TRBJ2-4; 11 bases line up with TRBD2. The ends lost 3 bases at V and 5 bases at J; junction bases unmatched: 13. The CDR3 has 18 amino acids. Germline CDR1 reads SGHRS; CDR2 reads YFSETQ. The CDR3 protein is CASSSGTSGSVGENIQYF. The CDR3 DNA reads as TGCGCCAGCAGCTCCGGGACTAGCGGTTCAGTAGGGGAAAACATTCAGTACTTC.

This clonotype was counted only a few times. This chain links TRBV7-2 with TRBJ2-2; D is possibly TRBD1 or TRBD2 (5 bases each). Trimming took off 0 bases at V and 5 bases at J, with 13 bases between the two ends. The CDR3 is 16 residues long. CDR1 SGHTA and CDR2 FQGNSA come from the germline V gene. The chain's CDR3 is CASSLAGTGRTGELFF. As DNA, the CDR3 is TGTGCCAGCAGCTTAGCCGGGACGGGTCGAACCGGGGAGCTGTTTTTT.

This clonotype was counted only a few times. Being one base from a much bigger clone, this may be a read error. The chain carries TRBV4-3 and TRBJ1-5; 9 nucleotides line up with TRBD1. V gave up 0 bases and J gave up 6 bases; unmatched junction bases: 3. The V gene's germline CDR1 is LGHNA and CDR2 YSLEER. The CDR3 extends over 15 amino acids. CDR3 sequence: CASSQEQGACQPQHF. The CDR3 DNA is TGCGCCAGCAGCCAAGAACAGGGGGCCTGTCAGCCCCAGCATTTT.

The rearrangement joins TRBV6-5 to TRBJ2-4, with 7 bases fitting TRBD1. The J call is uncertain, as TRBJ2-5 better fits the DNA end. This CDR3 contains 16 residues. Germline V lookup: CDR1 MNHEY, CDR2 SVGAGI. DNA of the CDR3: TGTGCCGGCAAGTTATTATACGGACAGGCCCAAGAGACCCAGTACTTC. It yields the protein CAGKLLYGQAQETQYF.

This clonotype came up many times. V and J are TRBV4-1 and TRBJ2-7; D is possibly TRBD1 (6 bases). From germline, CDR1 is MGHRA and CDR2 YSYEKL. This CDR3 has 15 residues. V lost 5 bases, J lost 6 bases, and 20 bases lay in between. This chain's CDR3 is CASSYLQGIVGEQYF. The CDR3 DNA sequence: TGCGCCAGCAGCTACCTACAGGGTATTGTGGGCGAGCAGTACTTC.

The chain links TRBV27 to TRBJ1-2; perhaps TRBD1 as D (5 bases). Trimming removed 1 base at V and 1 base at J, with 10 bases between. This CDR3 has 15 residues. Germline CDR1 MNHEY, CDR2 SMNVEV (reference sequence). CDR3 in DNA: TGTGCCAGCAGTTTATGGGCAGGGTATAACTATGGCTACACCTTC. Translated, it gives CASSLWAGYNYGYTF.

With regard to this clonotype: This sequence may be a read error, since a much larger clone differs from it by one base. The rearrangement joins TRBV4-3 to TRBJ2-3; 9 positions match TRBD2. The CDR3 has 17 amino acids. The V gene end was trimmed by 1 base and the J gene end by 0 bases; junction bases not matched to a gene: 5. CDR1 and CDR2 (germline): LGHNA, YSLEER. In nucleotides, the CDR3 is TGCGCCAGCAGCCAAGGTGGGCGGGGGGGCAGCACAGATACGCAGTATTTT. Its translation: CASSQGGRGGSTDTQYF.

The chain links TRBV6-2 or TRBV6-3 to TRBJ2-3; D is ambiguous. The V gene lost 8 bases and the J gene lost 5 bases, with 11 bases spanning the gap. Germline values: CDR1 MNHEY, CDR2 SVGEGT. This CDR3 spans 12 amino acids. CDR3 protein: CASAARRDTQYF. CDR3 nucleotide sequence: TGTGCCAGCGCTGCGAGACGAGATACGCAGTATTTT.

This clonotype was counted between two and nine times. This chain uses TRBV4-2 with TRBJ1-6, with D perhaps TRBD1 (5 bases). The CDR3 extends over 18 amino acids. Between the trimmed V and J ends, which lost 0 bases and 4 bases, there was a span of 16 bases. CDR1 is LGHNA, CDR2 YNFKEQ, per germline. CDR3 sequence: CASSQDLKGRVYNSPLHF. CDR3 DNA: TGTGCCAGCAGCCAAGATCTTAAGGGGCGGGTATATAATTCACCCCTCCACTTT.

This chain joins TRBV2 and TRBJ2-7; D is tentatively TRBD1 or TRBD2 (6 bases each). The better agreement between TRBJ2-5 and the DNA end casts doubt on the J call. Germline loops: CDR1 SNHLY, CDR2 FYNNEI. The CDR3 is 12 amino acids. The CDR3 coding sequence is TGTGCCAGCAGGGAGGGGGAGGAGACCCAGTACTTC. Residues: CASREGEETQYF.

The chain couples TRBV20-1 to TRBJ2-5; TRBD2 agrees at 8 bases. The CDR3 loop spans 14 amino acids. Germline values: CDR1 DFQATT, CDR2 SNEGSKA (reference sequence). The V gene end was trimmed by 1 base and the J gene end by 11 bases; junction bases not matched to a gene: 12. The CDR3 region has the DNA TGCAGTGCTAGAGGTAAAACTAGCGGCTACGGGCAGTACTTC. Protein product: CSARGKTSGYGQYF.

The chain uses TRBV5-1 and TRBJ2-5; maybe TRBD1 (6 bases). The J call is in doubt because the DNA end fits TRBJ2-7 better. Germline V lookup: CDR1 SGHRS, CDR2 YFSETQ. The length of the CDR3 is 15 residues. CDR3 DNA: TGCGCCAGCAGCTTGGACGGCCAAACAGGGAGCGAGCAGTACTTC. Translating it yields CASSLDGQTGSEQYF.

The chain couples TRBV6-6 to TRBJ1-4; TRBD1 agrees at 7 bases. The CDR3 runs 14 residues. Germline lookup yields CDR1 MNHNY and CDR2 SVGAGI (reference sequence). V shed 4 bases and J 10 bases; nucleotides not matched to a gene: 9. DNA of the CDR3: TGTGCCAGCAGTTTGGGACAGCCCCGGGGAAAACTGTTTTTT. Its translation is CASSLGQPRGKLFF.

The gene calls are TRBV7-9 and TRBJ1-5; the D is unclear. V shed 3 bases and J shed 0 bases, with 9 bases lying between them. Per germline, CDR1 SEHNR and CDR2 FQNEAQ (reference sequence). The CDR3 consists of 15 residues. CDR3 sequence reads: CASSFGTHSNQPQHF. CDR3 nucleotides: TGTGCCAGCAGCTTCGGCACTCATAGCAATCAGCCCCAGCATTTT.